Presented here are 25 T cell receptor beta chains from one specimen sequenced in a study of technical replicates of blood from a few donors. TCRdb's table, derived via immunoSEQ multiplex PCR, lists solely in-frame clones and lacks some. The sample contains about 69,000 clones, approximately 88% of which appear only once. What was sequenced was PBMCs. These receptors all stem from a human donor in good health. Some clones in this sample may be carry-over from other donors' samples.

The gene calls are TRBV15 and TRBJ1-5; maybe TRBD1 (6 bases). V dropped 5 bases and J dropped 3 bases, with 17 bases sitting between them. The CDR3 runs 16 residues. Germline lookup yields CDR1 LNHNV and CDR2 YYDKDF (reference sequence). As DNA, the CDR3 is TGTGCCACCAGCCCCCCCGGTGGGACACCCAATCAGCCCCAGCATTTT. Translated: CATSPPGGTPNQPQHF.

This clone was seen only once. This sequence joins TRBV18 and TRBJ2-7; 7 bases map to TRBD1. The CDR3 length is 13 residues. The germline gives CDR1 KGHSH, CDR2 LQKENI. V lost 2 bases and J lost 3; bases outside the gene matches: 1. CDR3 nucleotides: TGTGCCAGCTCACCAGGGACAGTCTACGAGCAGTACTTC. Encoded protein: CASSPGTVYEQYF.

The chain is built from TRBV18 and TRBJ2-5, with D tentatively TRBD1 (5 bases). V lost 6 bases and J 4 bases, leaving 9 bases between the germline ends. The germline CDR1 and CDR2 sequences are KGHSH and LQKENI. This CDR3 spans 12 amino acids. This chain's CDR3 is CASSRDRETQYF. For the CDR3, the DNA is TGTGCCAGCTCGCGCGACAGAGAGACCCAGTACTTC.

The chain is built from TRBV6-5 and TRBJ1-1; a possible D gene is TRBD1 (5 bases). Germline loops: CDR1 MNHEY, CDR2 SVGAGI. V was pared by 0 bases and J by 1 base, with 12 bases between. The CDR3 is made up of 16 amino acids. The CDR3 region is CASSYSARQKNTEAFF. DNA for the CDR3: TGTGCCAGCAGTTACTCGGCCCGACAGAAGAACACTGAAGCTTTCTTT.

V gene TRBV19 combines with J gene TRBJ2-2, with a possible D match to TRBD1 (6 bases). Germline CDR1 reads LNHDA; CDR2 reads SQIVND (reference sequence). CDR3 size: 15 residues. V was trimmed by 5 bases and J by 6 bases, leaving 16 bases between them. CDR3 loop: CASSFQGTLAGELFF. Written as DNA, the CDR3 is TGTGCCAGTAGTTTCCAGGGGACCCTAGCCGGGGAGCTGTTTTTT.

V usage is TRBV6-5 and J usage is TRBJ1-6; a possible D gene is TRBD1 (6 bases). This CDR3 has 13 residues. The germline V and J ends were trimmed by 5 bases and 5 bases, with 7 bases remaining between them. From germline, CDR1 is MNHEY and CDR2 SVGAGI. CDR3 region: CASSTGNNSPLHF. The DNA of the CDR3 is TGTGCCAGCAGTACAGGGAATAATTCACCCCTCCACTTT.

This CDR3 reads CAWIRRQGGTEAFF. As DNA, the CDR3 is TGTGCCTGGATTAGGCGGCAGGGAGGCACTGAAGCTTTCTTT. The V call is TRBV30, the J call TRBJ1-1; D possibly corresponds to TRBD1 (5 bases). This CDR3 is 14 amino acids long. The ends were cut back, 4 bases at V and 4 bases at J, with 16 bases in the middle. CDR1 is GTSNPN and CDR2 is SVGIG in the germline V gene (reference sequence). The full variable domain, its missing parts supplied by reference TRBV30 and TRBJ1-1, is SQTIHQWPATLVQPVGSPLSLECTVEGTSNPNLYWYRQAAGRGLQLLFYSVGIGQISSEVPQNLSASRPQDRQFILSSKKLLLSDSGFYLCAWIRRQGGTEAFFGQGTRLTVV.

V and J are TRBV4-1 and TRBJ1-2, with D unclear. Germline CDR1 and CDR2: MGHRA and YSYEKL. The CDR3 is made up of 14 amino acids. V shed 4 bases and J shed 4 bases, with 13 bases lying between them. The CDR3 region has the DNA TGCGCCAGCAGCCCCGAAGCAAGTTCCTATGGCTACACCTTC. This codes for CASSPEASSYGYTF.

J is TRBJ2-2 and V is TRBV5-4; TRBD2 matches at 9 bases. V lost 1 base and J lost 4; bases outside the gene matches: 5. This CDR3 is 16 amino acids long. CDR1 is SGHNT and CDR2 is YYREEE in the germline V gene (reference sequence). The CDR3 region has the DNA TGTGCCAGCAGCTTGCGAGCGGGGGGCGGCACCGGGGAGCTGTTTTTT. Translation gives CASSLRAGGGTGELFF.

The genes are TRBV4-2 and TRBJ1-1, with TRBD1 matching over 9 bases. The V gene's germline CDR1 is LGHNA and CDR2 YNFKEQ. V gave up 1 base and J gave up 7 bases; unmatched junction bases: 7. CDR3 size: 15 residues. CDR3 in DNA: TGTGCCAGCAGCCAAGTAACCAAGGGACAGGGTGAAGCTTTCTTT. It codes for CASSQVTKGQGEAFF.

CDR3 in amino acids: CASTSRRVAGVYEQFF. The CDR3 bases are TGTGCCAGCACCTCAAGAAGGGTAGCGGGGGTATATGAGCAGTTCTTC. The J gene is TRBJ2-1, the V gene TRBV7-2; 9 nucleotides agree with TRBD2. CDR1 SGHTA and CDR2 FQGNSA come from the germline V gene. J gave up 8 bases and V 7 bases, and 15 bases lay outside the gene matches. The CDR3 totals 16 residues.

CDR3 amino acids: CASSQQGSGYTF. The CDR3 region has the DNA TGTGCCAGCAGCCAACAGGGTTCTGGCTACACCTTC. V and J are TRBV7-9 and TRBJ1-2, with D possibly matching TRBD1 (6 bases). This CDR3 is built from 12 residues. Per the germline V gene, CDR1 is SEHNR and CDR2 is FQNEAQ (reference sequence). V lost 5 bases, J lost 7 bases, and 11 bases lay in between.

The rearrangement uses TRBV15 and TRBJ2-7, with D perhaps TRBD2 (6 bases). Per germline, CDR1 LNHNV and CDR2 YYDKDF (reference sequence). The CDR3 loop spans 17 amino acids. The germline V and J ends were trimmed by 0 bases and 0 bases, with 15 bases remaining between them. DNA for the CDR3: TGTGCCACCAGCAGAGAGGGAGGTTTAGGGATCTCCTACGAGCAGTACTTC. This codes for CATSREGGLGISYEQYF.

J is TRBJ2-7 and V is TRBV12-2; TRBD1, the table's D call, lacks a check against the DNA. TRBV12-2 is a listed pseudogene. The CDR3 has 14 amino acids. CDR3 nucleotides: TGTGCAAGTCGCCCCGGACAGGGGGATTGCGAGCAGTACTTC. It is translated as CASRPGQGDCEQYF.

The chain employs TRBV9 and TRBJ2-7; D is unclear. The V gene's germline CDR1 is SGDLS and CDR2 YYNGEE. Trimming left V 0 bases short and J 5 bases short, with 6 bases between. The CDR3 is 12 residues long. DNA of the CDR3: TGTGCCAGCAGCGTAGTCGAGGACGAGCAGTACTTC. This sequence encodes CASSVVEDEQYF.

The chain employs TRBV5-1 and TRBJ2-2; TRBD2 matches 11 bases. Germline CDR1 reads SGHRS; CDR2 reads YFSETQ. V was pared by 0 bases and J by 4 bases, with 2 bases of the junction left unmatched. The CDR3 consists of 16 residues. The CDR3 spells CASSLVLAGGTGELFF. In DNA form, the CDR3 reads TGCGCCAGCAGCTTGGTGCTAGCGGGAGGCACCGGGGAGCTGTTTTTT.

The rearrangement links TRBV4-1 to TRBJ2-5; 10 bases line up with TRBD2. This CDR3 has 14 residues. The J segment lost 5 bases and the V segment lost 4 bases, leaving 4 bases of the junction unmatched. Per germline, CDR1 MGHRA and CDR2 YSYEKL. For the CDR3, the DNA is TGCGCCAGCAGCCCGATGACTAGCGGGGAGACCCAGTACTTC. Translated: CASSPMTSGETQYF.

The CDR3 region is CASRGTGTVGELFF. As DNA, the CDR3 is TGCGCCAGCAGGGGGACAGGGACGGTCGGGGAGCTGTTTTTT. The chain links TRBV5-1 to TRBJ2-2, with TRBD1 identical over 9 bases. The CDR3 covers 14 residues. CDR1 is SGHRS and CDR2 is YFSETQ in the germline V gene. The V segment lost 5 bases and the J segment 7 bases; nucleotides outside the gene matches: 6.

The chain employs TRBV2 and TRBJ2-2; 7 bases line up with TRBD1. Trimming at V came to 4 bases and at J to 6 bases, leaving 8 bases not matched to a gene. Germline CDR1 is SNHLY and CDR2 is FYNNEI. The CDR3 runs to 15 residues. The CDR3 DNA is TGTGCCAGCAGTGCAAAGGACAGGTGGTCCGGGGAGCTGTTTTTT. Translating it yields CASSAKDRWSGELFF.

This clone is large (0.1 to 1%) in the sample. The V call is TRBV4-1, the J call TRBJ1-1; 9 bases map to TRBD1. Trimming at V came to 1 base and at J to 2 bases, leaving 5 bases not matched to a gene. The CDR3 totals 16 residues. Germline lookup yields CDR1 MGHRA and CDR2 YSYEKL. CDR3: CASSQAQGASNTEAFF. The CDR3 region has the DNA TGCGCCAGCAGCCAAGCACAGGGGGCCTCTAACACTGAAGCTTTCTTT.

This clone has only one observation. This sequence joins TRBV10-3 and TRBJ2-1, with 10 bases identical to TRBD2. CDR1 is ENHRY and CDR2 is SYGVKD in the germline V gene. The CDR3 spans 16 residues. J lost 8 bases, V lost 4 bases, and 11 bases had no gene match. The CDR3 DNA reads as TGTGCCATCAGTGCCGCATCTAGCGGGAGAGCCCATGAGCAGTTCTTC. Translation: CAISAASSGRAHEQFF.

The gene calls are TRBV5-1 and TRBJ2-2; TRBD1 aligns across 11 bases. Germline CDR1 is SGHRS and CDR2 is YFSETQ. The CDR3 is made up of 17 amino acids. Trimming cost V 4 bases and J 7 bases; bases outside gene matches: 12. The CDR3 nucleotides read TGCGCCAGCAGCGCGGTCCGGACAGGGGGCGAGGGCGGGGAGCTGTTTTTT. It encodes CASSAVRTGGEGGELFF.

V gene TRBV4-3 combines with J gene TRBJ2-1, with 7 bases fitting TRBD2. The germline V gene encodes CDR1 LGHNA and CDR2 YSLEER. The CDR3 runs 16 residues. The V segment lost 2 bases and the J segment 6 bases; nucleotides outside the gene matches: 10. CDR3 sequence reads: CASSQRGLREFNEQFF. CDR3 DNA sequence: TGCGCCAGCAGCCAAAGGGGTTTGCGGGAGTTCAATGAGCAGTTCTTC.

J is TRBJ2-1 and V is TRBV7-2; 11 nucleotides agree with TRBD2. The CDR3 spans 16 residues. The junction had 7 bases not matched to a gene; V was cut back by 4 bases and J by 5 bases. The V gene's germline CDR1 is SGHTA and CDR2 FQGNSA. The CDR3 DNA reads as TGTGCCAGCAGCTACCCTAGCGGGGGGAACCACAATGAGCAGTTCTTC. This sequence encodes CASSYPSGGNHNEQFF.

The chain uses TRBV27 and TRBJ2-7; D is perhaps TRBD1 (6 bases). The V and J ends lost 10 bases and 1 base respectively, with 14 bases between them. Germline values: CDR1 MNHEY, CDR2 SMNVEV (reference sequence). The CDR3 is made up of 13 amino acids. CDR3 nucleotide sequence: TGTGCCACCTCCCCGGGACATTCCTACGAGCAGTACTTC. Translating gives CATSPGHSYEQYF.